This entry lists 2 T cell receptor beta chains sequenced from one sample in a study of T-cell memory formation after mild COVID-19. Each CDR3 protein is one row after TCRdb ran MiXCR on the 5' RACE reads. This sample has 200,000 to 250,000 distinct CDR3 sequences, with less than 20% found just once. Sequencing was carried out using PBMCs or a T cell subset sorted from them (not recorded which). The source is an adult woman who had mild COVID-19 (a few samples of this study predate the infection). Cell type and time point are not known.

The J gene is TRBJ1-6, the V gene TRBV5-1; D might be TRBD1 (6 bases). The germline gives CDR1 SGHRS, CDR2 YFSETQ. The CDR3 length is 15 residues. V shed 5 bases and J shed 7 bases, with 16 bases lying between them. The chain's CDR3 is CASRSRDTFNSPLHF. As DNA, the CDR3 is TGCGCCAGCAGATCCCGGGACACATTCAATTCACCCCTCCACTTT. The complete variable domain, with remaining parts taken from reference TRBV5-1 and TRBJ1-6, reads KAGVTQTPRYLIKTRGQQVTLSCSPISGHRSVSWYQQTPGQGLQFLFEYFSETQRNKGNFPGRFSGRQFSNSRSEMNVSTLELGDSALYLCASRSRDTFNSPLHFGNGTRLTVT.

Many counts were recorded for this clonotype. The chain employs TRBV12-3 or TRBV12-4 and TRBJ2-3; 11 bases fit TRBD2. V was pared by 5 bases and J by 0 bases, with 7 bases of the junction left unmatched. CDR3 length: 17 amino acids. CDR3 nucleotides: TGTGCCAGCAGTCCCACGAGGACTAGCGGGAGCACAGATACGCAGTATTTT. This sequence encodes CASSPTRTSGSTDTQYF.